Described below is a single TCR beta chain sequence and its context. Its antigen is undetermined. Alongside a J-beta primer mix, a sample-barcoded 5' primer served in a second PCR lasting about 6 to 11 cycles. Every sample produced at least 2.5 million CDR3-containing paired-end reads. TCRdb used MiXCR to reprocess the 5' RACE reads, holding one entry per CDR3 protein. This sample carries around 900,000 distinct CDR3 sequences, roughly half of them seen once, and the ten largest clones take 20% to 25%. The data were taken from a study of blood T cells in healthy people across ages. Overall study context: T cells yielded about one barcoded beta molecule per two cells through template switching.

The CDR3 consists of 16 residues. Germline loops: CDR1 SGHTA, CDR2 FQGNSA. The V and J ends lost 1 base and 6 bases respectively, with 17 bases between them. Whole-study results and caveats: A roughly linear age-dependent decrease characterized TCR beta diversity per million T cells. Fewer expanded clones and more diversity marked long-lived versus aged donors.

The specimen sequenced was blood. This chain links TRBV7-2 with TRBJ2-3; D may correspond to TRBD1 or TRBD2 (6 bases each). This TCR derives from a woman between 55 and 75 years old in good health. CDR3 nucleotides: TGTGCCAGCAGCTTAGGGGGGCGGAAGGGGGGTGATACGCAGTATTTT. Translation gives CASSLGGRKGGDTQYF.